The rows below give T cell receptor beta chains drawn from one sample of a study of blood T cell repertoires in COVID-19. TCRdb's copy holds only in-frame clones and misses some; the assay was immunoSEQ multiplex PCR. Of approximately 100,000 clones listed, approximately 81% are singletons. The specimen sequenced was peripheral blood. These receptors originate from a man aged 60-69 years with acute or convalescent COVID-19. Each CDR3 is given with its conserved first and last residue. A D gene is named only where the DNA matches it firmly. Clone size is stated in some rows and not others, as once, few, many or a class when expanded.

j_call cdr3_length d_call clone_size v_call cdr3_nt cdr3_aa
TRBJ1-6 15 TRBD1 NA TRBV30 TGTGCCTGGATGTTCGGGGACAGATATAATTCACCCCTCCACTTT CAWMFGDRYNSPLHF
TRBJ2-5 15 TRBD2 NA TRBV2 TGTGCCAGCAGTGAGGGACTAGCGGGAGTAGAGACCCAGTACTTC CASSEGLAGVETQYF
TRBJ1-1 14 TRBD1 NA TRBV10-2 TGCGCCAGCAGTGAGTTCCCGACAGGGTGGGGAGCTTTCTTT CASSEFPTGWGAFF
TRBJ1-5 15 NA NA TRBV30 TGTGCCTGGAGTTCTCCGGGGAGTAGCAATCAGCCCCAGCATTTT CAWSSPGSSNQPQHF
TRBJ2-7 17 NA few TRBV11-2 TGTGCCAGCAGCTTATCGGGGCGTGGACAGAGGAACTACGAGCAGTACTTC CASSLSGRGQRNYEQYF
TRBJ2-1 17 TRBD2 NA TRBV5-1 TGCGCCAGCAGCTTGGTAACTAGCGGGAGCTCCTACAATGAGCAGTTCTTC CASSLVTSGSSYNEQFF
TRBJ2-7 13 TRBD2 NA TRBV20-1 TGCAGTGCTAGTGTGGTAGCGGGCTACGAGCAGTACTTC CSASVVAGYEQYF
TRBJ2-7 13 NA NA TRBV29-1 TGCAGCGCCCGGGACTCCGACTCCTACGAGCAGTACTTC CSARDSDSYEQYF
TRBJ1-4 14 NA few TRBV19 TGTGCCAGTAGTGACAGTGCAACTAATGAAAAACTGTTTTTT CASSDSATNEKLFF
TRBJ2-5 12 NA once TRBV21-1 TGTGCCAGCATCACGACACAAGAGACCCAGTACTTC CASITTQETQYF